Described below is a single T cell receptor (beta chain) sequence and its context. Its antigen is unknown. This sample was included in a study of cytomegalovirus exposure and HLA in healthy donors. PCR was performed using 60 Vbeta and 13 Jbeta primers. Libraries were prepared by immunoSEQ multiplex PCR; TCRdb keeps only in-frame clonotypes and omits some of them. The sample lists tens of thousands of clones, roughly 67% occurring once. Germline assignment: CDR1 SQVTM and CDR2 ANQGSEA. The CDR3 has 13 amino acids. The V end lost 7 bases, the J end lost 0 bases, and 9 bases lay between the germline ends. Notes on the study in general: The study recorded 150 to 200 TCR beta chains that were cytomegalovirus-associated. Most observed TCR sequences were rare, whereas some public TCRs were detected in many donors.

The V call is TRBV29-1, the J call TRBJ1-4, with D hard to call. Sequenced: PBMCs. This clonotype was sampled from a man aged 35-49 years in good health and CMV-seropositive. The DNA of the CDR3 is TGCAGCGCTTACAGTTCAACTAATGAAAAACTGTTTTTT. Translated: CSAYSSTNEKLFF.